Sequencing of this T cell receptor beta chain was carried out in a study of vaccination and CD4 T cells after COVID-19. Researchers used the Oncomine TCR Beta short-read assay to sequence DNA from cultured CD4+ T cells. MiXCR, applied by TCRdb to the PCR reads, yields one record per CDR3 protein. This sample carries around 19,000 distinct CDR3 sequences, approximately 56% of them seen once, and the ten largest clones take approximately 17%. Trimming left V 6 bases short and J 1 base short, with 13 bases between. This CDR3 has 15 amino acids. The V gene's germline CDR1 is LNHDA and CDR2 SQIVND (reference sequence). A few counts support this clonotype. Antigen: not known. Treatment denoted: approximately 11-day PBMC culture with coronavirus spike peptide pools or control peptides (ViraFEST assay). Half the growth medium was swapped for new IL-2 medium on days 3 and 7.

The J gene is TRBJ1-5, the V gene TRBV19; a possible D gene is TRBD1 (5 bases). This specimen was CD4+ T cells from blood, cultured in vitro, taken before SARS-CoV-2 vaccination. This receptor was taken from a human donor who had recovered from COVID-19. The CDR3: CASRDQGASNQPQHF. The DNA for the CDR3 is TGTGCCAGTAGGGACCAGGGCGCGAGCAATCAGCCCCAGCATTTT.